The T cell receptor beta chain under discussion was sequenced for a study of T-cell memory formation after mild COVID-19. Study background: Clusters of TCRs were largely donor specific.

Using constant-segment primers, 5'RACE produced TCR alpha and TCR beta cDNA libraries carrying sample barcodes and UMIs. Each CDR3 protein gets one entry after TCRdb re-called the 5' RACE reads with MiXCR. The sample yields hundreds of thousands of distinct CDR3 sequences, approximately 20% seen once. Looked up from germline, CDR1 is LGHNA and CDR2 is YSLEER. The CDR3 totals 14 residues. With 1 base removed from V and 5 bases from J, the gap between germline ends came to 9 bases. General study points: Most CD4+ clones that shrank were in CM and EM, while CD8+ ones turned up in EMRA. Clones shrinking from day 15 to 85 showed even CD4/CD8 mixes; later expanders tilted CD4+.

As to this clonotype: Its cognate antigen is unknown.

The chain has TRBV4-3 and TRBJ1-5; no clear D gene. The sample taken for sequencing was PBMCs or a T cell subset sorted from them (not recorded which). The TCR originated in a man aged 18 to 35 who had mild COVID-19 (a few samples of this study predate the infection). Cell type and time point are not known. DNA of the CDR3: TGCGCCAGCAGCCAAGCCCCGGGAGATCAGCCCCAGCATTTT. This gives the protein CASSQAPGDQPQHF.